A single sample is the source of the 10 T cell receptor beta chains below, sequenced in a study of shared clonotypes between healthy human individuals. Clones were sequenced by immunoSEQ multiplex PCR, and TCRdb holds only the in-frame ones, with some missing. The sample consists of over 400,000 clones, more than 65% of them appearing once. The specimen sequenced was PBMCs. These receptors originate from a woman aged 40-49 years in good health. Some clones in this sample may be carry-over from other donors' samples.

On this clone: A far larger clone is one base from this, pointing to a likely read error. The same CDR3 can be traced to other DNA sequences in this sample. The rearrangement links TRBV29-1 to TRBJ2-5, with unresolved D. The germline V gene has CDR1 SQVTM and CDR2 ANQGSEA. CDR3 length: 13 amino acids. Trimming cost V 2 bases and J 5 bases, with 12 bases left between them. This chain's CDR3 is CSVELQPLETQYF. The CDR3 DNA reads TGCAGCGTTGAACTGCAGCCACTGGAGACCCAGTACTTC.

Note on this clone: A read error likely explains this, since a far larger clone differs by one base. The chain joins TRBV10-1 to TRBJ2-7; D is perhaps TRBD2 (5 bases). The CDR3 runs to 13 residues. In germline, CDR1 is WNHNN, CDR2 SYGVQD (reference sequence). With 6 bases removed from V and 0 bases from J, the gap between germline ends came to 9 bases. CDR3 sequence reads: CASSPGLSYEQYF. The CDR3 DNA reads TGCGCCAGCAGCCCTGGACTCTCCTACGAGCAGTACTTC.

V usage is TRBV19 and J usage is TRBJ1-1; 7 bases map to TRBD1. CDR1 is LNHDA and CDR2 is SQIVND in the germline V gene (reference sequence). CDR3 length equals 14 residues. The junction had 7 bases not matched to a gene; V was cut back by 7 bases and J by 2 bases. The CDR3, as DNA: TGTGCCAGTACCATGAACAGGGGAAACACTGAAGCTTTCTTT. This encodes CASTMNRGNTEAFF.

In its sample, this clone was seen once. J is TRBJ2-3 and V is TRBV25-1, with a possible D match to TRBD2 (5 bases). Per the germline V gene, CDR1 is MGHDK and CDR2 is SYGVNS. Trimming took 6 bases from V and 6 from J, leaving 16 bases between them. The CDR3 loop spans 14 amino acids. The CDR3 reads CASSPNGKRDTQYF. For the CDR3, the DNA is TGTGCCAGCAGCCCGAATGGGAAGCGGGATACGCAGTATTTT.

V gene TRBV6-1 combines with J gene TRBJ1-5; 9 bases match TRBD1. In germline, CDR1 is MNHNS, CDR2 SASEGT. Losses at the gene ends were 4 bases for V and 4 bases for J; bases not matched to a gene: 2. The CDR3 has 14 residues. CDR3 sequence: CASSVDRGNQPQHF. The DNA for the CDR3 is TGTGCCAGCAGTGTCGACAGGGGGAATCAGCCCCAGCATTTT.

The chain couples TRBV4-2 to TRBJ1-2; 11 bases are a match to TRBD1. Germline trimming cut 1 base from V and 7 bases from J; bases unmatched to any gene: 14. Germline loops: CDR1 LGHNA, CDR2 YNFKEQ. CDR3 length equals 18 residues. DNA of the CDR3: TGTGCCAGCAGCCAAGCTGCCGGGACAGGGGGGTACTCAGGTGGCTACACCTTC. It encodes CASSQAAGTGGYSGGYTF.

The chain links TRBV30 to TRBJ2-2, with 9 positions matching TRBD1. The CDR3 contains 16 residues. V lost 2 bases to trimming and J lost 3 bases; unmatched junction nucleotides: 7. Germline V CDR1 and CDR2: GTSNPN, SVGIG (reference sequence). For the CDR3, the DNA is TGTGCCTGGAGTAGCCGAGACAGGGGGTACACCGGGGAGCTGTTTTTT. Amino acids: CAWSSRDRGYTGELFF.

V and J are TRBV18 and TRBJ2-7; no definite D call. Trimming cost V 1 base and J 2 bases, with 15 bases left between them. The germline gives CDR1 KGHSH, CDR2 LQKENI. The CDR3 extends over 16 amino acids. This chain's CDR3 is CASSPLANTDTYEQYF. The CDR3, as DNA: TGTGCCAGCTCACCACTGGCTAACACAGACACCTACGAGCAGTACTTC.

This clone turned up a few times. The chain couples TRBV10-1 to TRBJ2-2; D not certain. The CDR3 is made up of 19 amino acids. Looked up from germline, CDR1 is WNHNN and CDR2 is SYGVQD (reference sequence). V lost 2 bases and J lost 0, with 19 bases in between. The CDR3 sequence: CASSERVGRSNTNTGELFF. CDR3 sequence (DNA): TGCGCCAGCAGTGAGCGAGTCGGCCGATCAAACACGAACACCGGGGAGCTGTTTTTT.

V usage is TRBV28 and J usage is TRBJ2-7, with a tentative D call TRBD1 (7 bases). This CDR3 has 13 amino acids. Trimming stripped 8 bases from V and 2 bases from J, with 13 bases between. Per germline, CDR1 MDHEN and CDR2 SYDVKM. DNA for the CDR3: TGTGCCAGCGGATCAGGGGGGACCTACGAGCAGTACTTC. It is translated as CASGSGGTYEQYF.